This paragraph reports one T cell receptor beta chain. Its antigen is unknown. The germline CDR1 and CDR2 sequences are SNHLY and FYNNEI. CDR3 size: 15 residues. V lost 3 bases and J lost 2, with 13 bases in between. The immunoSEQ assay amplified TCRB CDR3 from up to 2 ug DNA. The repertoire was sequenced with immunoSEQ multiplex PCR; TCRdb's copy has only in-frame clones and lacks some. The sample includes 100,000 to 120,000 clones, about 90% seen only once; the top ten take 2.7%. Time point noted: after dendritic cell vaccination, including at tumor progression/relapse. PBMC were collected before vaccination, two weeks after the third vaccination, and at progression. This record belongs to a study of glioma-infiltrating T cells after dendritic cell vaccination. Overall study: Samples are from glioblastoma patients in Phase I and II dendritic cell vaccine trials. The study, taken as a whole, reports: Longer survival after dendritic cell vaccination followed higher pretreatment TIL content.

The material was blood, obtained after dendritic cell vaccination. The sequence was obtained from a human donor with glioblastoma. The rearrangement joins TRBV2 to TRBJ2-5, with D possibly being TRBD2 (6 bases). CDR3: CASSDRRGTQETQYF. CDR3 DNA sequence: TGTGCCAGCAGTGACAGGCGGGGAACACAAGAGACCCAGTACTTC.